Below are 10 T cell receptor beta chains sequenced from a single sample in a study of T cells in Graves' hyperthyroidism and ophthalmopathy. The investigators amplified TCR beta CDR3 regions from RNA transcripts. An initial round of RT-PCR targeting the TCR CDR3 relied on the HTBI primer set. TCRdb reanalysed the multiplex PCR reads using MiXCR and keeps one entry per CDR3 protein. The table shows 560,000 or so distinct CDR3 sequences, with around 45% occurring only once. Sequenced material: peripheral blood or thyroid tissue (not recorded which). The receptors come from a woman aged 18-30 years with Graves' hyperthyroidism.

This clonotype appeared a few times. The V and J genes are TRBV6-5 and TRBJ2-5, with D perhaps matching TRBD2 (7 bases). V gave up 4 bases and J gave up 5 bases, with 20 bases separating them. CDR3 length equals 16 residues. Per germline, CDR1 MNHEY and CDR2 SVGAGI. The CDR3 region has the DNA TGTGCCAGCAGTTTCTGGGGAGGGGGTGGTAGGGAGACCCAGTACTTC. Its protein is CASSFWGGGGRETQYF.

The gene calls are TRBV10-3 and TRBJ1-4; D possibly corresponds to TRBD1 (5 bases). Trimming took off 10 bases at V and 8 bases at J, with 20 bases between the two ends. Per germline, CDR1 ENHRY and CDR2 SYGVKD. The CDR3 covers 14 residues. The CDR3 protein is CASSSDGGWEKLFF. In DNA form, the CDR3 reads TGTGCCAGCAGCTCAGACGGGGGTTGGGAAAAACTGTTTTTT.

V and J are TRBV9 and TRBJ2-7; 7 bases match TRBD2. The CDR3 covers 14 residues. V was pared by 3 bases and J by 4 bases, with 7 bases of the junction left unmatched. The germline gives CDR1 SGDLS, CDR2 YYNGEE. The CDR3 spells CASSARRGDYEQYF. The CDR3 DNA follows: TGTGCCAGCAGCGCAAGACGGGGGGATTACGAGCAGTACTTC.

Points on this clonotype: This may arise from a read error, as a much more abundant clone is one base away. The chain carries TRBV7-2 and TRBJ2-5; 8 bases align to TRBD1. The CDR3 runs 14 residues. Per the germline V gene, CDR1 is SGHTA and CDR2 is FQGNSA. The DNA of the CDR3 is TGTGCCCGCAGCGCGGACAGGGTACAAGAGACCCAGTACTTC. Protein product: CARSADRVQETQYF.

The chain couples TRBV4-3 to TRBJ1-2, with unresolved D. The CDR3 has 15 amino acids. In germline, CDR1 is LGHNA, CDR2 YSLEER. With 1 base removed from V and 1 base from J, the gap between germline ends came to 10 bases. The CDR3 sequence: CASSQVSLNNYGYTF. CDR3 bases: TGCGCCAGCAGCCAAGTTTCTTTGAATAACTATGGCTACACCTTC.

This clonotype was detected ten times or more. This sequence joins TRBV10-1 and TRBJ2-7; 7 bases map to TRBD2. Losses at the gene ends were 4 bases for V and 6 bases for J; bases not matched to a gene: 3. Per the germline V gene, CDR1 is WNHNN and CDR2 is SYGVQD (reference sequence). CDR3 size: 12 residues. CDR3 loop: CASSGGRREQYF. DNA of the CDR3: TGCGCCAGCAGTGGCGGGAGACGCGAGCAGTACTTC.

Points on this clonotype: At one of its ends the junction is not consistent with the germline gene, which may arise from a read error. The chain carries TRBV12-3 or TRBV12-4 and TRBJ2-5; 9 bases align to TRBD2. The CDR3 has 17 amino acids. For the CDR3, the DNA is TGCGCCAGCAGCCAAGGGGCTCCACTAGCGGGCGAGGAGACCCAGTACTTC. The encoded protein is CASSQGAPLAGEETQYF.

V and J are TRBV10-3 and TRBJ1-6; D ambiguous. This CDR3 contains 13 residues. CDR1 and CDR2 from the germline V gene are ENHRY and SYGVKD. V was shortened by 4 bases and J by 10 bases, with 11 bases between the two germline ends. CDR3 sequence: CAISATLSSPLHF. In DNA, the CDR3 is TGTGCCATCAGTGCCACACTCTCCTCACCCCTCCACTTT.

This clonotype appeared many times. This CDR3 reads CATSERASGQPQHF. The CDR3 DNA reads TGTGCCACCAGTGAACGGGCCTCAGGTCAGCCCCAGCATTTT. The genes are TRBV24-1 and TRBJ1-5; D is unresolved. Trimming took 4 bases from V and 6 from J, leaving 12 bases between them. Germline-derived CDR1 and CDR2 are KGHDR and SFDVKD. The CDR3 loop spans 14 amino acids.

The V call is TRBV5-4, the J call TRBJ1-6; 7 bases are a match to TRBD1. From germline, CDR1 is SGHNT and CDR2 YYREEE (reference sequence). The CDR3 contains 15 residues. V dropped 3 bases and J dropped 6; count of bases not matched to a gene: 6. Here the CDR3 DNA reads TGTGCCAGCAGCTCCGGTAACAGGGGTAATTCACCCCTCCACTTT. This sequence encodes CASSSGNRGNSPLHF.